This record covers a single T cell receptor beta chain. Its antigen is undetermined. The entry originates in a study of identical twins. Regarding the study as a whole: The study found weaker excess twin sharing in beta out-of-frame sequences. Out-of-frame alpha sequences shared by twins were enriched for low generation probability.

J gave up 11 bases and V 8 bases, and 20 bases lay outside the gene matches. The V gene's germline CDR1 is DFQATT and CDR2 SNEGSKA (reference sequence). The CDR3 covers 14 residues. Healthy Caucasians alone served as donors. TCRdb fed the 5' RACE reads into MiXCR, producing one record per CDR3 protein. Here the sample spans roughly 1,500,000 distinct CDR3 sequences, about 30% being singletons. Sequenced material: cord blood. This clonotype originated in a newborn girl in good health. This chain links TRBV20-1 with TRBJ2-5; TRBD2 matches at 7 bases. CDR3 nucleotide sequence: TGCAGTCCCTCCGGGCTAGCGGACTCCAATGAGCAGTACTTC. It is translated as CSPSGLADSNEQYF.